A selection of T cell receptor beta chains follows, all from one sample in a study of beta chain features in type 1 diabetes. The protocol was immunoSEQ multiplex PCR, while the TCRdb copy is restricted to in-frame clones and leaves out a portion. This table has some 370,000 clones, around 10% appearing once. The sample comprised central memory CD4+ T cells from blood. These receptors all come from a man aged 30 to 39 with type 1 diabetes. CDR3s leave out the opening cysteine and the closing phenylalanine or tryptophan. Each record gives: CDR3 protein, V gene, J gene.

CDR3: ASSSPYSNQPQH
V: TRBV7-9
J: TRBJ1-5

CDR3: ASSLYTGRGTGGPLYT
V: TRBV7-8
J: TRBJ1-2

CDR3: ASSSRGGEGNQPQH
V: TRBV19
J: TRBJ1-5

CDR3: ASTRGSNEKLF
V: TRBV28
J: TRBJ1-4

CDR3: ASSPVLRHNTGELF
V: TRBV11-2
J: TRBJ2-2

CDR3: ASSLSLSNTGELF
V: TRBV11-2
J: TRBJ2-2

CDR3: ASSVEGNSPLH
V: TRBV9
J: TRBJ1-6

CDR3: ASSLQGTDEQY
V: TRBV5-8
J: TRBJ2-7

CDR3: ASSLGGRGTDTQY
V: TRBV11-2
J: TRBJ2-3

CDR3: ASSLEGDSLAKNIQY
V: TRBV7-9
J: TRBJ2-4

CDR3: ASSASAMNTEAF
V: TRBV7-3
J: TRBJ1-1

CDR3: ASSLEPQPQH
V: TRBV7-9
J: TRBJ1-5